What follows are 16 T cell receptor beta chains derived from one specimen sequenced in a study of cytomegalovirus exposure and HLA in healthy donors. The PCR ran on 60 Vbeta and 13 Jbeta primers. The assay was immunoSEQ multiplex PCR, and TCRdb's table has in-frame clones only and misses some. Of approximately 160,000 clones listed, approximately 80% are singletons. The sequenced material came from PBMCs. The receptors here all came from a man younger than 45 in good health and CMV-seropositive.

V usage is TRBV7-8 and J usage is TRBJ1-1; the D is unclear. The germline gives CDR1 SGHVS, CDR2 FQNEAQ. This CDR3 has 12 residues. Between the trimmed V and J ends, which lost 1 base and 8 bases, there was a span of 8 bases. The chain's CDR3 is CASSLDTEEAFF. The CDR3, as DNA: TGTGCCAGCAGCTTAGACACAGAGGAAGCTTTCTTT.

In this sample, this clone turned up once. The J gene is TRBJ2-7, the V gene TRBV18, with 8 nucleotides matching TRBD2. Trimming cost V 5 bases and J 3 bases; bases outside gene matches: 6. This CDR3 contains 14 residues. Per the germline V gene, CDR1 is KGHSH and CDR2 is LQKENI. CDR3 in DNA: TGTGCCAGCTCAGGTAGCGGGGCTAGCTACGAGCAGTACTTC. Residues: CASSGSGASYEQYF. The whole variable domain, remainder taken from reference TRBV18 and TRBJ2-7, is NAGVMQNPRHLVRRRGQEARLRCSPMKGHSHVYWYRQLPEEGLKFMVYLQKENIIDESGMPKERFSAEFPKEGPSILRIQQVVRGDSAAYFCASSGSGASYEQYFGPGTRLTVT.

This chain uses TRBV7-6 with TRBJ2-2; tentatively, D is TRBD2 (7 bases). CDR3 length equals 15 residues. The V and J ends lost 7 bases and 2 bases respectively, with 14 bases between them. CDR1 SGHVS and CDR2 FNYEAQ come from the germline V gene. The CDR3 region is CASTRGGRNTGELFF. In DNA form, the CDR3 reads TGTGCCAGCACCAGGGGCGGGAGAAACACCGGGGAGCTGTTTTTT.

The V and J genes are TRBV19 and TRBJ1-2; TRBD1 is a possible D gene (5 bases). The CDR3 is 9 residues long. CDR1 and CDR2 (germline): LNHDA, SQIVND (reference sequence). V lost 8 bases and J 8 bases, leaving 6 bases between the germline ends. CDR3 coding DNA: TGTGCCAGTCGACAGGGCTACACCTTC. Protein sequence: CASRQGYTF.

This CDR3 is CASSNQGTGPLPRFF. In DNA, the CDR3 is TGTGCCAGCAGCAATCAAGGGACAGGGCCGCTACCCAGGTTCTTT. This rearrangement joins TRBV7-2 to TRBJ1-1, with 9 bases matching TRBD1. The J segment lost 14 bases and the V segment lost 5 bases, leaving 18 bases of the junction unmatched. The CDR3 has 15 amino acids. Germline CDR1 is SGHTA and CDR2 is FQGNSA.

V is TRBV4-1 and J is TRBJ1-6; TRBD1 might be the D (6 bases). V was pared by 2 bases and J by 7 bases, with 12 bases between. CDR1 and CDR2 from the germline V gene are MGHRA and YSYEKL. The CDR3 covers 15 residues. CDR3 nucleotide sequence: TGCGCCAGCAGCCAACTTAGGACAGTAAATTCACCCCTCCACTTT. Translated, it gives CASSQLRTVNSPLHF.

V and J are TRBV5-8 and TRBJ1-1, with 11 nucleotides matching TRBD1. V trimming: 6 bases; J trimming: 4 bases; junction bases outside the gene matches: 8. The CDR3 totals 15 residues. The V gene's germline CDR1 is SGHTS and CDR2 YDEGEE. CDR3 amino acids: CASTRDRGMTTEAFF. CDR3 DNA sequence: TGTGCCAGCACCCGGGACAGGGGGATGACCACTGAAGCTTTCTTT.

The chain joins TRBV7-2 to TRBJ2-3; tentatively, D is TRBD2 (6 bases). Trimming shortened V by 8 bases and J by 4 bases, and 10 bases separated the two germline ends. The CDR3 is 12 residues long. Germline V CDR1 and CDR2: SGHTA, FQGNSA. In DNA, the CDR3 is TGTGCCAGCGCCCTAGCGCCAGATACGCAGTATTTT. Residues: CASALAPDTQYF.

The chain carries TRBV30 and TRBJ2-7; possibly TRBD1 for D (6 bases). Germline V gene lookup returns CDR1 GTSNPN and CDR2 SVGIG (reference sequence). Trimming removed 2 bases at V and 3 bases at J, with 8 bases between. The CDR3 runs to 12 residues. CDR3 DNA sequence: TGTGCCTGGAGTTCGGACAGCTACGAGCAGTACTTC. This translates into CAWSSDSYEQYF.

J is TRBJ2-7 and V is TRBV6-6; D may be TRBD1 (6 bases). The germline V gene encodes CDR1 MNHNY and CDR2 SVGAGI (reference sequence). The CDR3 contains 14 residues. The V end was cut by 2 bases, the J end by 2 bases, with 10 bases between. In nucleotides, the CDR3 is TGTGCCAGCAGTTACAGTGGACAGACCTACGAGCAGTACTTC. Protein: CASSYSGQTYEQYF.

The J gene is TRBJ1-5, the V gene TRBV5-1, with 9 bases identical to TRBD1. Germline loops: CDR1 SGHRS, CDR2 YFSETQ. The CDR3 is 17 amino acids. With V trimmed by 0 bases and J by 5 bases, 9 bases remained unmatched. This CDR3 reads CASSLAPRQGVDQPQHF. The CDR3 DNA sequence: TGCGCCAGCAGCTTGGCCCCGAGACAGGGGGTTGATCAGCCCCAGCATTTT.

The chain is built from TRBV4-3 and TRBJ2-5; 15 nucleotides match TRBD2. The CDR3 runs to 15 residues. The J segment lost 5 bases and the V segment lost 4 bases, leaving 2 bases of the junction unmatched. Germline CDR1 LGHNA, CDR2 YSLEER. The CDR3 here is CASSRTSGGAETQYF. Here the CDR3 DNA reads TGCGCCAGCAGCCGGACTAGCGGGGGGGCGGAGACCCAGTACTTC.

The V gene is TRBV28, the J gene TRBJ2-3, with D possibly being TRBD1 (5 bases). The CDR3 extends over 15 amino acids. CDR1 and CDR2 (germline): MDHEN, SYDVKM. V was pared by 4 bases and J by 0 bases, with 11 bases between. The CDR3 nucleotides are TGTGCCAGCAGTTCCCGGACACCTAGCACAGATACGCAGTATTTT. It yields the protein CASSSRTPSTDTQYF.

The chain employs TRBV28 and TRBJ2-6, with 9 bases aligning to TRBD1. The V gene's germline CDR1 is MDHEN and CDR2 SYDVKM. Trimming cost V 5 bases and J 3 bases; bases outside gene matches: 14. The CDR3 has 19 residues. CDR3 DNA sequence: TGTGCCAGCAGTCCAGCCGGGACAGGGTATGGTGGTGGGGCCAACGTCCTGACTTTC. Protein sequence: CASSPAGTGYGGGANVLTF.

The chain's CDR3 is CASSPLAAQSTDTQYF. For the CDR3, the DNA is TGTGCCAGCAGTCCACTAGCGGCTCAATCCACAGATACGCAGTATTTT. The rearrangement links TRBV27 to TRBJ2-3; 8 bases map to TRBD2. The trim removed 5 bases at V and 2 bases at J, leaving 9 bases unmatched. The germline gives CDR1 MNHEY, CDR2 SMNVEV (reference sequence). This CDR3 is 16 amino acids long.

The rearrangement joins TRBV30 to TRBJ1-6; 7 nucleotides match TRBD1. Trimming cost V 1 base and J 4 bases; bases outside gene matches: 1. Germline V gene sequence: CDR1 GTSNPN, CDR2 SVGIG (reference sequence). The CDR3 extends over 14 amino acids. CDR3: CAWSEGAYNSPLHF. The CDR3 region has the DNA TGTGCCTGGAGTGAGGGGGCATATAATTCACCCCTCCACTTT. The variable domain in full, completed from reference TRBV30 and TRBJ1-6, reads SQTIHQWPATLVQPVGSPLSLECTVEGTSNPNLYWYRQAAGRGLQLLFYSVGIGQISSEVPQNLSASRPQDRQFILSSKKLLLSDSGFYLCAWSEGAYNSPLHFGNGTRLTVT.